Below, 8 T cell receptor beta chains from the same sample are listed, as sequenced in a study of PD-L1 blockade in urothelial cancer. Sequencing used immunoSEQ multiplex PCR; TCRdb keeps in-frame clones, though not all of them. The table includes approximately 110,000 clones, roughly 88% detected once. The sample in question was PBMCs, obtained around atezolizumab (anti-PD-L1) treatment. The receptors were gathered from a man aged 45-60 years with urothelial cancer.

The chain combines TRBV19 with TRBJ2-2; 10 nucleotides match TRBD2. CDR1 and CDR2 from the germline V gene are LNHDA and SQIVND (reference sequence). The CDR3 covers 17 residues. The V and J ends lost 7 bases and 3 bases, in that order; junction bases with no gene match: 11. The CDR3 DNA reads as TGTGCCAGTACTATCCCTGGACTAGCGGCTGACACCGGGGAGCTGTTTTTT. It yields the protein CASTIPGLAADTGELFF.

J is TRBJ1-3 and V is TRBV28; tentatively, D is TRBD1 (5 bases). V lost 6 bases, J lost 0 bases, and 12 bases lay in between. The length of the CDR3 is 15 residues. Germline-derived CDR1 and CDR2 are MDHEN and SYDVKM. CDR3 amino acids: CASSHGGVSGNTIYF. Written as DNA, the CDR3 is TGTGCCAGCAGCCATGGGGGGGTCTCTGGAAACACCATATATTTT. The full variable domain, its missing parts supplied by reference TRBV28 and TRBJ1-3, is DVKVTQSSRYLVKRTGEKVFLECVQDMDHENMFWYRQDPGLGLRLIYFSYDVKMKEKGDIPEGYSVSREKKERFSLILESASTNQTSMYLCASSHGGVSGNTIYFGEGSWLTVV.

V usage is TRBV7-8 and J usage is TRBJ1-2; 9 bases agree with TRBD1. Looked up from germline, CDR1 is SGHVS and CDR2 is FQNEAQ. This CDR3 has 12 amino acids. Germline trimming cut 5 bases from V and 7 bases from J; bases unmatched to any gene: 2. The CDR3 DNA sequence: TGTGCCAGCAGCGGGGACAGGGTTGGCTACACCTTC. Its translation: CASSGDRVGYTF.

The gene calls are TRBV10-3 and TRBJ1-1; 7 positions agree with TRBD1. Germline values: CDR1 ENHRY, CDR2 SYGVKD. CDR3 length: 16 amino acids. Trimming cost V 6 bases and J 0 bases; bases outside gene matches: 10. The CDR3 DNA follows: TGTGCCATCAGGGAGGGGGCCGTACGGATGAACACTGAAGCTTTCTTT. It is translated as CAIREGAVRMNTEAFF.

The chain joins TRBV28 to TRBJ2-6, with 7 bases aligning to TRBD1. The CDR3 length is 17 residues. The V and J ends lost 0 bases and 0 bases, in that order; junction bases with no gene match: 2. Germline V gene data show CDR1 as MDHEN and CDR2 as SYDVKM. The DNA for the CDR3 is TGTGCCAGCAGTTTATGGGGACAGCTCTCTGGGGCCAACGTCCTGACTTTC. The encoded protein is CASSLWGQLSGANVLTF.

The CDR3 here is CAWSALAGGYEQYF. As DNA, the CDR3 is TGTGCCTGGAGTGCCTTAGCGGGAGGCTACGAGCAGTACTTC. The chain recombines TRBV30 with TRBJ2-7; 10 positions match TRBD2. Germline CDR1 is GTSNPN and CDR2 is SVGIG (reference sequence). V lost 1 base and J lost 3; bases outside the gene matches: 3. The CDR3 loop spans 14 amino acids.

This chain connects TRBV7-9 to TRBJ1-5, with 11 bases aligning to TRBD1. The CDR3 extends over 15 amino acids. CDR1 SEHNR and CDR2 FQNEAQ come from the germline V gene (reference sequence). The ends lost 5 bases at V and 7 bases at J; junction bases unmatched: 7. The CDR3 coding sequence is TGTGCCAGCAGCCAAGGGACAGGGGGAACCCAGCCCCAGCATTTT. Translated, it gives CASSQGTGGTQPQHF.

The rearrangement uses TRBV5-1 and TRBJ2-7, with 8 bases that match TRBD1. V dropped 2 bases and J dropped 4; count of bases not matched to a gene: 8. The CDR3 has 15 residues. CDR1 SGHRS and CDR2 YFSETQ come from the germline V gene. Here the CDR3 reads CASSLLVGQEYEQYF. The CDR3 nucleotides read TGCGCCAGCAGCTTACTTGTGGGACAGGAATACGAGCAGTACTTC.